The entry below gives a single T cell receptor (beta chain) sequence along with its context. This clone was found a few times. Which antigen it targets is not known. Per-base qualities were not stored, and no clone one base away is much larger. This record belongs to a study of cytomegalovirus exposure and HLA in healthy donors (dated by TCRdb to 2016 to 2017). Background for the entire study: According to an earlier analysis of 587 of the donors, about 179 million T cells yielded over 100 million unique TCR beta sequences and about 300 Gb of sequence data. The number of typed donors differed by locus: about 629-630 for A, B, C, DRB1 and DQB1; approximately 530 for DQA1; approximately 610 for DPA1; and about 470 for DPB1. A later genetic analysis used genome-wide SNP genotypes for about 65% of the 666 donors, treating that subset as a discovery cohort. An earlier analysis of roughly 580 of the donors used high-throughput TCR beta sequencing to judge whether each TCR beta V gene segment behaved as functional or pseudogenic. Because of strong linkage in the cohort, roughly five DR-DQ haplotypes were treated as single units for association and clustering. Rather than using new phenotypic data, the later analysis identified candidate immune exposures from TCR beta sequences and from how often those sequences occurred across donors. An early release that covered roughly 600 HLA-typed donors contained approximately 300 gigabases of sequencing data and roughly 84 million unique TCR sequences. Both class I and class II loci were covered by HLA typing, at four-digit resolution. Every repertoire in the discovery cohort had been generated on one and the same sequencing platform. The genetic ancestry cluster associated with self-reported Caucasian donors included over 80% of the 398 genotyped donors. A later analysis re-analyzed previously published TCR beta repertoires from 666 donors and added high-resolution HLA genotyping to study TCR occurrence patterns. The study aimed to test whether cataloging public T cell receptors could reveal signatures of past pathogen exposure. A separate validation cohort of roughly 120 different subjects was used in addition to the approximately 640-subject first cohort. High-throughput TCR immunosequencing, statistical association of individual TCRs with disease status, and machine learning were combined to predict cytomegalovirus infection status. The T cell repertoires of 700 or so subjects were profiled by immunosequencing and related to cytomegalovirus serostatus. Donor age, sex, ethnicity and CMV serostatus were compiled together with the repertoire data. On average, 235,054 unique TCR beta nucleotide sequences were sequenced per donor among 398 genotyped donors of the cohort, with 15% to 20% of those sequences being non-productive.

Libraries were made using the immunoSEQ multiplex PCR assay. For the multiplex PCR, a mixture combining 60 forward primers for TCR Vbeta segments and 13 reverse primers for TCR Jbeta segments was used. Amplification of the CDR3 region of rearranged TCR beta genes was performed with a multiplex PCR assay on genomic DNA. The amplified TCR beta libraries were sequenced on the Illumina HiSeq System as 87-base-pair reads. The published analysis was carried out like this. Across the 670 or so repertoires, a later analysis counted 60 million to 90 million unique TCR beta chains, roughly 11 million of which were shared by at least two donors. Raw reads were error-corrected and collapsed into unique sequences with a nearest-neighbor algorithm that merged closely related sequences to remove PCR and sequencing errors. V, D and J gene segments were assigned by aligning CDR3 sequences to IMGT reference sequences. For a sequence to be retained, a match of at least six nucleotides was required to both a V gene segment and a J gene segment. Rearrangements were classified as productive when the CDR3 lacked stop codons and remained in frame with V and J, and all other rearrangements were classified as non-productive. CDR3 was defined according to IMGT convention as the region running from the second conserved V-encoded cysteine to the conserved J-encoded phenylalanine. The earlier analysis of fewer than 750 of the donors excluded sequences that lacked an unambiguous match to a single V gene segment. An earlier analysis of almost 600 of the donors classified V segments as functional when productive rearrangements were above 56.7% and as segregating when the standard deviation between donors was above 5%. A statistical classification framework was developed to diagnose cytomegalovirus status using the catalog of TCR beta chain sequences. V and J gene assignment, in a later analysis, came from comparing TCR nucleotide sequences with IMGT/GENE-DB human TR gene sequences. The TCRdist pipeline was used in a later analysis to assign CDR3 sequences and most-parsimonious VDJ recombination scenarios. A later analysis defined each TCR beta chain by its CDR3 amino acid sequence plus V-gene family, and excluded reads lacking a unique V-gene family. A later analysis removed several hundred highly shared, low-generation-probability nucleotide sequences to deal with suspected cross-contamination and a sequencing artifact. In a later analysis, a clonal expansion index for each public chain was calculated from normalized within-repertoire ranks of inferred template counts. Generation probabilities in a later analysis came from a VDJ recombination model fitted to out-of-frame rearrangements, and those results were checked against IGoR. Hypergeometric tests were used in a later analysis to score TCR-TCR, TCR-HLA and TCR-CMV co-occurrence, with a repertoire-size bias correction applied to the TCR pairs. To estimate false discovery rates, a later analysis permuted the HLA or CMV assignments 20 times. In a later analysis, co-occurring TCRs were grouped with DBSCAN, and TCRdist sequence similarity was added when clustering was performed within HLA-allele-positive subsets. Repertoires with fewer than 30,000 or more than 120,000 public chains, plus five repertoires with anomalous nucleotide sharing, were excluded from co-occurrence clustering. TCRdb provides this immuneACCESS table in a form limited to in-frame rearrangements. Some clones are lacking; in checked studies, under half of them reflect an unresolved V gene, and why the rest are absent is not known. V and J calls and clone size follow that table, whereas D and trimming were derived from the DNA. In all, the sample holds 120,000 to 150,000 clones, and over 80% of those were seen once. The ten biggest clones cover 2.9% of the sample.

General conclusions and limits of the study: The presence/absence analyses assumed that sequencing depth was roughly uniform across donors, and that assumption may not be true. In an earlier analysis of approximately 590 of the donors, most TCR beta V segments appeared in productive rearrangements about 87% or about 30% of the time, broadly matching IMGT annotations. According to a later analysis, most CMV-associated TCR beta chains appeared to be HLA-restricted, and the HLA associations seemed to be driven largely by CMV exposure. A later genetic analysis reported fewer N-insertions in productive TCRs among donors in an Asian-associated ancestry cluster than the approximately 670-donor mean. It was suggested by the authors that the approach could potentially be generalized to other disease states and immunological phenotypes. Only TCR beta chains were sequenced in this cohort, and the absence of alpha or paired-chain data limited detectable features. Some IMGT-functional V segments, including TRBV6-2 and TRBV6-3, could not be told apart with the 87-base-pair reads, so those segments were excluded. A later analysis found that TCR association rates varied across HLA loci, with DRB1 alleles showing the most associated TCRs and HLA-C alleles the fewest. Because HLA typing was unavailable for some donors at each locus, only the typed subset was used in association tests. Several of the top co-occurrence clusters appeared to be linked to parvovirus B19, influenza, CMV and Epstein-Barr virus, according to a later analysis. A later genetic analysis associated a missense DCLRE1C variant with V-gene and J-gene trimming of TCR beta chains, and an independent cohort replicated the association. The study listed approximately 150 TCR beta chains as associated with cytomegalovirus. Because counts were too low, some 16 rarely observed V segments, including chromosome 9 orphons, were excluded from the earlier analysis of 587 of the donors. The classifier was reported to diagnose cytomegalovirus status with high specificity and sensitivity in both the original and validation cohorts. A group of highly shared sequence variants was considered likely to be a technical artifact of the sequencing pipeline. Linkage disequilibrium might explain the correlated functional status among segregating V segments, but an unknown experimental factor could not be ruled out. When HLA alleles, especially DR and DQ, strongly co-occurred, attributing TCR associations to individual alleles was difficult. A further reported finding was that TCR beta sequences accurately predicted the HLA-A and HLA-B alleles for most subjects in the first cohort. At a false discovery rate of 0.05, a later analysis linked some 17,000 TCR beta sequences to specific HLA alleles. Across donors, most TCR sequences were observed very rarely, whereas some public TCRs were present in many individuals. For the cohort, immune exposure information was limited to CMV serostatus. In a later analysis, HLA-associated TCR beta chains were found to be more clonally expanded and to have lower generation probabilities than equally common non-associated chains. In vitro tests confirmed that three of the cytomegalovirus-associated TCR beta chains recognize cytomegalovirus antigens.

In total, 666 healthy bone marrow donors made up the cohort. All cohort members were sampled while nominally healthy, although unrecorded immune exposures were likely present. The donor tested CMV seronegative and was one of the 352 seronegative cohort members. Each donor provided a peripheral blood sample, and peripheral blood mononuclear cells were used for TCR beta sequencing. Genomic DNA extraction from the blood cell samples was performed with the Qiagen DNeasy Blood Extraction Kit. Measured from the cysteine to the phenylalanine, the CDR3 is 15 residues long. CDR3 DNA only is kept here, 45 bases in frame from base 1. CDR1 and CDR2 (SGDLS, YYNGEE) derive from the germline V gene. The germline V end is reduced by 0 bases and the J end by 8 bases; junction bases left unmatched: 5.

Recombination connected TRBV9 to TRBJ2-1, with 10 bases aligning to TRBD2. Material: PBMCs. This TCR was recovered from a woman younger than 45 in good health and CMV-seronegative. The CDR3 is CASSVGAGGPYEQFF. DNA sequence: TGTGCCAGCAGCGTAGGAGCGGGAGGGCCCTATGAGCAGTTCTTC.